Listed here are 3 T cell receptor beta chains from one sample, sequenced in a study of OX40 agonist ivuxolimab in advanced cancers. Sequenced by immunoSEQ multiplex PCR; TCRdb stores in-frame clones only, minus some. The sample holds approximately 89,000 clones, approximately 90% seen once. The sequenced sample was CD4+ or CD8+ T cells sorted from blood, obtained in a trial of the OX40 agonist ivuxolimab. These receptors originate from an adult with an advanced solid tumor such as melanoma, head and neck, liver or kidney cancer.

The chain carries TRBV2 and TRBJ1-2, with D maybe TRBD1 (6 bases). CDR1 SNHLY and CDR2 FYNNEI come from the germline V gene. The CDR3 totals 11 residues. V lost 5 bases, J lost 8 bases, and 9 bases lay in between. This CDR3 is CASSPGQGYTF. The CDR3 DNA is TGTGCCAGCAGTCCTGGACAGGGCTACACCTTC.

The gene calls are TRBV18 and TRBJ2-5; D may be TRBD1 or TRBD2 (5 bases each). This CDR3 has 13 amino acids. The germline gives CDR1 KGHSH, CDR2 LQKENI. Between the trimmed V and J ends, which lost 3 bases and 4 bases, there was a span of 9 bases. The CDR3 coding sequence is TGTGCCAGCTCACCCGGGACCACAGAGACCCAGTACTTC. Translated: CASSPGTTETQYF.

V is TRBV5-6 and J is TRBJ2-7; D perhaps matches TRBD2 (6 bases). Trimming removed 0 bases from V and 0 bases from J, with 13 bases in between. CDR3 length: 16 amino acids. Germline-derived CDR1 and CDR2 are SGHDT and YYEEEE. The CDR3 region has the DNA TGTGCCAGCAGCTTGGTTGGGGGACTCCTCTCCTACGAGCAGTACTTC. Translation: CASSLVGGLLSYEQYF.